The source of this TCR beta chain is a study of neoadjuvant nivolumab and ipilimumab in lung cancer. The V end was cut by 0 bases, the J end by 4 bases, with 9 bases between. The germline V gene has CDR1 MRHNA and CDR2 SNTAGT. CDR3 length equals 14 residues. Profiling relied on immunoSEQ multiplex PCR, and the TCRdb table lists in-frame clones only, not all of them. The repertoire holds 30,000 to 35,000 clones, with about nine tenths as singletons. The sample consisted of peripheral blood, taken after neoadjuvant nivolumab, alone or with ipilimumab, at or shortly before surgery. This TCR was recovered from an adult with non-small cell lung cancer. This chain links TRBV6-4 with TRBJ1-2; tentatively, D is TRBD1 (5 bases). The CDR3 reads CASSDSAGSYGYTF. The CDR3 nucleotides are TGTGCCAGCAGTGACTCCGCAGGGAGCTATGGCTACACCTTC.